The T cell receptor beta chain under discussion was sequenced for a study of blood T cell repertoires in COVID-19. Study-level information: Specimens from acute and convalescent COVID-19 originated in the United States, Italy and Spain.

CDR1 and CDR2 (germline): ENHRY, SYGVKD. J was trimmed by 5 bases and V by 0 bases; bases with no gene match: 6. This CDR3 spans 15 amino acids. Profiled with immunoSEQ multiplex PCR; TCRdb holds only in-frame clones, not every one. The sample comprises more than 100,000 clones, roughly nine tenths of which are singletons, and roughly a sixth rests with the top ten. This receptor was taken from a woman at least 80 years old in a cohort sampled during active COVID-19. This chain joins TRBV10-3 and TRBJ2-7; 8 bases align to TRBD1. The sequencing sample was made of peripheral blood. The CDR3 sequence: CAISESRQGINEQYF. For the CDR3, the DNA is TGTGCCATCAGTGAGTCGAGACAGGGGATTAACGAGCAGTACTTC.